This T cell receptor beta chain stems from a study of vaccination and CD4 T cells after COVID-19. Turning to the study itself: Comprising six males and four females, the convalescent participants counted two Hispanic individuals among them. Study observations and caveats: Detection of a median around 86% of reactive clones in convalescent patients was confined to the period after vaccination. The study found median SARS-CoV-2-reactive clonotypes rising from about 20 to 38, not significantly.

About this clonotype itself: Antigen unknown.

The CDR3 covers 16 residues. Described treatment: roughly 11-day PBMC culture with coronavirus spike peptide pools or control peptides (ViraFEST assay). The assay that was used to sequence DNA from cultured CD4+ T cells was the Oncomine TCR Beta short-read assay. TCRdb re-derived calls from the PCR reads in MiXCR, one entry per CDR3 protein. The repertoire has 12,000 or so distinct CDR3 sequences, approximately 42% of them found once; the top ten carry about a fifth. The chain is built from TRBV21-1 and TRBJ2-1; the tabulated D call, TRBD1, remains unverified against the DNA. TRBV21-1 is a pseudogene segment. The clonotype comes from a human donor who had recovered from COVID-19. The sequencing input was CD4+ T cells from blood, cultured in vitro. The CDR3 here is CASTARGGGSYNEQFF. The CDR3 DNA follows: TGTGCCAGCACCGCGAGGGGCGGGGGGAGTTACAATGAGCAGTTCTTC.